This TCR beta chain comes out of a study of control samples from healthy donors and cancer patients. Sequencing used immunoSEQ multiplex PCR; TCRdb keeps in-frame clones, though not all of them. Seen here are around 130,000 clones, approximately 87% observed once, and the top ten hold 9.5% to 13%. This receptor was taken from a man aged 25-45 years in good health. The sample taken for sequencing was blood.

The CDR3 reads CASSEMAGVGPNEQFF. In DNA, the CDR3 is TGCGCCAGCAGTGAGATGGCAGGGGTTGGTCCCAATGAGCAGTTCTTC. This chain links TRBV10-1 with TRBJ2-1; D is possibly TRBD1 (6 bases). Germline V gene lookup returns CDR1 WNHNN and CDR2 SYGVQD (reference sequence). The CDR3 extends over 16 amino acids. With 2 bases removed from V and 6 bases from J, the gap between germline ends came to 17 bases.